The sequence of this T cell receptor (beta chain) was determined in a study of cytomegalovirus exposure and HLA in healthy donors. Study-wide results and caveats: Later analysis associated a missense DCLRE1C variant with TCR beta V- and J-gene trimming. For most TCR beta V segments, an earlier analysis put the productive rate at about 90% or about 30% of the time.

The PCR made use of 60 Vbeta and 13 Jbeta primers. Produced via immunoSEQ multiplex PCR; TCRdb's table is partial and in-frame only. The repertoire holds 120,000 to 150,000 clones, around 80% seen once, with under 3% in the top ten. Notes on this clone: Antigen unknown.

The sequenced sample consisted of PBMCs. This TCR derives from a woman aged 30 to 39 in good health and CMV-seronegative.

CDR3 DNA: TGTGCCAGCAGCGCGCGGGACAGGAGGAGCACAGATACGCAGTATTTT. Translation: CASSARDRRSTDTQYF. The chain employs TRBV9 and TRBJ2-3; TRBD1 agrees at 8 bases. This CDR3 has 16 amino acids. The ends lost 3 bases at V and 0 bases at J; junction bases unmatched: 6. Germline V gene lookup returns CDR1 SGDLS and CDR2 YYNGEE.